The sequence of this TCR beta chain was determined in a study of blood T cell repertoires in COVID-19. Study-level background: The United States, Italy and Spain were the sources of the acute and convalescent COVID-19 samples. T cells, B-cell-depleted T cells, or PBMCs supplied cDNA or gDNA.

As originally analysed: Reference gene primer amplification gave nucleated cell count estimates. The protocol was immunoSEQ multiplex PCR, while the TCRdb copy is restricted to in-frame clones and leaves out a portion. V, J and clone size were drawn from that table, and D and trimming were deduced from the DNA. The sample lists under 150,000 clones; about 75% were seen once. Germline values: CDR1 SEHNR, CDR2 FQNEAQ (reference sequence). V lost 0 bases to trimming and J lost 3 bases, with 11 bases between them. This CDR3 region has 15 residues. This clonotype was sampled from a man aged 80 or over with acute or convalescent COVID-19. Sequenced input: peripheral blood. The rearrangement uses TRBV7-9 and TRBJ2-5; D possibly corresponds to TRBD2 (5 bases). This CDR3 is CASSLASGKKETQYF. The CDR3 nucleotides are TGTGCCAGCAGCTTAGCGTCCGGGAAGAAAGAGACCCAGTACTTC. Using reference TRBV7-9 and TRBJ2-5 for the parts outside the CDR3, the full variable domain is DTGVSQNPRHKITKRGQNVTFRCDPISEHNRLYWYRQTLGQGPEFLTYFQNEAQLEKSRLLSDRFSAERPKGSFSTLEIQRTEQGDSAMYLCASSLASGKKETQYFGPGTRLLVL.